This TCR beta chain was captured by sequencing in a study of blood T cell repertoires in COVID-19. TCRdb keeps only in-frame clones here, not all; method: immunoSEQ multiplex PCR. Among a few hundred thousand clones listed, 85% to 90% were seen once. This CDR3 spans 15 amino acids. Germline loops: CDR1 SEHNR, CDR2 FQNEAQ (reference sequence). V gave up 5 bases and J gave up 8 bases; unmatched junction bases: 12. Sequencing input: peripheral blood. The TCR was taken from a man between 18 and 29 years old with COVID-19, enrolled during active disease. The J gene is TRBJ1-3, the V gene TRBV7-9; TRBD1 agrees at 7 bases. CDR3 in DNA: TGTGCCAGCAGCGTACAGGGGAACGTCTGGGACACCATATATTTT. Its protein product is CASSVQGNVWDTIYF.